The entry below gives a single T cell receptor beta chain sequence along with its context. Its target is not known. This table comes from immunoSEQ multiplex PCR, and its TCRdb copy is limited to in-frame clones, with some not included. The sample shows roughly 43,000 clones, nearly 75% of them seen only once. CDR3 length: 14 residues. With V trimmed by 0 bases and J by 5 bases, 2 bases remained unmatched. CDR1 and CDR2 from the germline V gene are SNHLY and FYNNEI. The sample comes from a study of vaccination effects on CD4 cells after COVID-19. For the study at large: The median interval between the second dose and post-vaccine sampling was 72 days.

Study outcomes and limitations: Clones induced by infection and by vaccine showed marked clonal contraction late after vaccination.

Before sequencing took place, the ViraFEST assay used viral peptide pools to expand antigen-specific CD4+ T cells. CD4+ T cells were isolated after about nine days of culture. Vaccine administered to participants consisted of two doses of either BNT162b2 or mRNA-1273. Culturing of a few million PBMC per well took place with roughly 10 IU/ml IL-2 and approximately 10 ug/ml peptides. The source is a human donor who received a COVID-19 vaccine. Specimen: CD4+ T cells from PBMCs cultured with HCoV-OC43 spike peptides, collected after COVID-19 vaccination. The sample's subset: HCoV-OC43 spike overlapping peptide pool stimulation. V and J are TRBV2 and TRBJ1-2; the match to TRBD1 covers 8 bases. DNA for the CDR3: TGTGCCAGCAGTGAAGCGAGGACAGGGTATGGCTACACCTTC. It is translated as CASSEARTGYGYTF.